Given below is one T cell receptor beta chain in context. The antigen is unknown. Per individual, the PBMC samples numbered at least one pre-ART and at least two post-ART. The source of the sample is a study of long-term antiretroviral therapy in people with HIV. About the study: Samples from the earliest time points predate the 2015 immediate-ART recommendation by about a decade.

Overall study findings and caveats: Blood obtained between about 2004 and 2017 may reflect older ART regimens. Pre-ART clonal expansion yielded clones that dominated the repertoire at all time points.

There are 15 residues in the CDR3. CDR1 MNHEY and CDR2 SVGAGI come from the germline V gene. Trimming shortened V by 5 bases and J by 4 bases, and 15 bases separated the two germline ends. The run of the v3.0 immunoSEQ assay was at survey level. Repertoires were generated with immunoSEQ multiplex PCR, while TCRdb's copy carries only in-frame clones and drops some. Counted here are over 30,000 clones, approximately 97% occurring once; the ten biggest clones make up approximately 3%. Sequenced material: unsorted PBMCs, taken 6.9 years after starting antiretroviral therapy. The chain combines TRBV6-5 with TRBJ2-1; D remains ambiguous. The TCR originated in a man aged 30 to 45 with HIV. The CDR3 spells CASSQTGMQYNEQFF. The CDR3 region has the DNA TGTGCCAGCAGTCAGACGGGCATGCAGTACAATGAGCAGTTCTTC.